This T cell receptor beta chain derives from a study of cytomegalovirus exposure and HLA in healthy donors. Study-wide points: Later analysis identified a missense DCLRE1C variant that was linked to TCR beta V- and J-gene trimming. A later analysis linked about 17,000 TCR beta sequences to HLA alleles at 0.05 false discovery rate. Sequencing likely caused a cluster of highly shared sequence variants.

Donors sampled were nominally healthy, though unrecorded immune exposures were likely. This clone was found a few times. The antigen is undetermined. Researchers ran the PCR with 60 Vbeta and 13 Jbeta primers. Assay used: immunoSEQ multiplex PCR; TCRdb lists only in-frame clones, some missing. The profile shows 130,000 to 150,000 clones, roughly 73% of them singletons. With 0 bases removed from V and 5 bases from J, the gap between germline ends came to 15 bases. The CDR3 sequence is 16 residues long. Per germline, CDR1 SGHNT and CDR2 YYREEE (reference sequence). The sequenced material came from PBMCs. V gene TRBV5-4 combines with J gene TRBJ2-1, with D maybe TRBD2 (5 bases). The clonotype originates from a woman aged 18-30 years in good health and CMV-seronegative. The CDR3 spells CASSLVPARRNNEQFF. CDR3 coding DNA: TGTGCCAGCAGCTTGGTACCCGCTCGGAGGAACAATGAGCAGTTCTTC.